This T cell receptor beta chain stems from a study of blood T cell repertoires in COVID-19. Study information: Nucleic acid was either cDNA or gDNA, and it came from T cells, B-cell-depleted T cells, or PBMCs.

The study recruited people aged about 18 to 89 years across about two dozen US areas. Cohort 3 donors counted as recovered after two negative PCRs, clearance, or resolved symptoms. In the original workflow: Estimation of nucleated cell counts relied on the amplification of reference gene primers. Using immunoSEQ multiplex PCR, the repertoire was profiled, and TCRdb retains in-frame clones only, with some absent. The V and J calls and clone size come from that table; D and trimming were worked out from the DNA. Counted here are 280,000 or so clones, 80% to 90% occurring once; the ten biggest clones make up under 2.5%. There are 15 residues in the CDR3. With 4 bases removed from V and 4 bases from J, the gap between germline ends came to 17 bases. Germline CDR1 and CDR2: SGHRS and YFSETQ.

Sample: PBMCs or T cells enriched from blood (not recorded which). This chain connects TRBV5-1 to TRBJ1-2; the D gene is possibly TRBD1 (6 bases). The sequence derives from a man younger than 45 who had recovered from COVID-19. Here the CDR3 DNA reads TGCGCCAGCAGCAGGAACCGGGACACGCGCTATGGCTACACCTTC. Encoded protein: CASSRNRDTRYGYTF.